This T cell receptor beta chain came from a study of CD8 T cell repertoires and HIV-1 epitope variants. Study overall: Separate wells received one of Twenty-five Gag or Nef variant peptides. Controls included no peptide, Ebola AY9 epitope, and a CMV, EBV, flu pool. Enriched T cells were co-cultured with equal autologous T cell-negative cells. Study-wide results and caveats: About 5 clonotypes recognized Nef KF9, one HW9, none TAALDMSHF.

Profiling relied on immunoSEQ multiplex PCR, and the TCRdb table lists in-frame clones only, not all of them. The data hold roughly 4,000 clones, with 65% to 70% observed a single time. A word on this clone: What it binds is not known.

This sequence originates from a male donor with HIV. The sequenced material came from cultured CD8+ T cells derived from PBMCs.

CDR3 nucleotide sequence: TGTGCCAGCAGCAAGTTCAGCAGGGGGCAATCACCCCTCCACTTT. It yields the protein CASSKFSRGQSPLHF. The chain couples TRBV7-8 to TRBJ1-6; TRBD1 aligns across 8 bases. CDR3 size: 15 residues. Germline V lookup: CDR1 SGHVS, CDR2 FQNEAQ. The V and J ends lost 5 bases and 10 bases, in that order; junction bases with no gene match: 10.